This is a list of T cell receptor beta chains from one sample in a study of PD-L1 blockade in urothelial cancer. Profiled with immunoSEQ multiplex PCR; TCRdb holds only in-frame clones, not every one. Here the sample spans around 86,000 clones, roughly 80% being singletons. This specimen was PBMCs, taken around atezolizumab (anti-PD-L1) treatment. The receptors originated from a man in his forties with urothelial cancer. CDR3s include the opening cysteine and the closing phenylalanine or tryptophan. A D gene is named only where the DNA matches it firmly.

D: TRBD2
V: TRBV11-1
J: TRBJ2-5
CDR3: CASSSTSGGNKETQYF

D: NA
V: TRBV6-6
J: TRBJ1-5
CDR3: CASGRRGEDQPQHF

D: NA
V: TRBV30
J: TRBJ1-2
CDR3: CACSPEGIYGYTF

D: NA
V: TRBV5-1
J: TRBJ2-1
CDR3: CASSLGSGPYNEQFF

D: TRBD1
V: TRBV10-1
J: TRBJ1-3
CDR3: CASSEGGERNTIYF

D: TRBD2
V: TRBV5-6
J: TRBJ2-2
CDR3: CASSLPGLAGGSTGELFF

D: NA
V: TRBV4-1
J: TRBJ1-5
CDR3: CASSQDQSDGGLNQPQHF

D: NA
V: TRBV28
J: TRBJ1-1
CDR3: CASIPGGSRPEAFF

D: TRBD1
V: TRBV5-1
J: TRBJ2-1
CDR3: CASSGGTGEFRNEQFF

D: TRBD1
V: TRBV6-5
J: TRBJ2-4
CDR3: CASSYRKGQRNIQYF

D: TRBD2
V: TRBV13
J: TRBJ2-1
CDR3: CASSSWTSGKGNEQFF

D: NA
V: TRBV7-9
J: TRBJ2-5
CDR3: CASSFETAFSTQYF

D: TRBD2
V: TRBV28
J: TRBJ2-2
CDR3: CASITPVGGGRGTGELFF

D: NA
V: TRBV5-4
J: TRBJ1-1
CDR3: CASSLGTENTEAFF

D: NA
V: TRBV28
J: TRBJ1-1
CDR3: CASSSDSEAFF

D: NA
V: TRBV11-2
J: TRBJ2-2
CDR3: CASSFNLVSHTGELFF

D: NA
V: TRBV6-5
J: TRBJ2-7
CDR3: CASRLPGTYEQYF

D: NA
V: TRBV6-6
J: TRBJ2-2
CDR3: CASSYSIRGPGELFF

D: TRBD2
V: TRBV29-1
J: TRBJ2-3
CDR3: CSLLTSGDRGDTQYF

D: TRBD2
V: TRBV7-6
J: TRBJ2-3
CDR3: CASSFSGRADTQYF

D: NA
V: TRBV9
J: TRBJ2-3
CDR3: CASSVEGGTQRDTQYF

D: NA
V: TRBV7-6
J: TRBJ1-3
CDR3: CASSSWGEGGNTIYF

D: NA
V: TRBV6-5
J: TRBJ1-1
CDR3: CASSYTGDRGEAFF

D: TRBD2
V: TRBV4-2
J: TRBJ2-6
CDR3: CASRVTSGSSGANVLTF

D: TRBD1
V: TRBV28
J: TRBJ2-5
CDR3: CASSFRDRGQWETQYF

D: NA
V: TRBV18
J: TRBJ2-5
CDR3: CASSHGGQQETQYF

D: NA
V: TRBV29-1
J: TRBJ1-5
CDR3: CSVGRDSPQHF

D: TRBD1
V: TRBV6-5
J: TRBJ2-7
CDR3: CASSYSAGQGLHEQYF

D: TRBD2
V: TRBV9
J: TRBJ2-2
CDR3: CASSVASSSGKSGELFF

D: NA
V: TRBV18
J: TRBJ1-5
CDR3: CASRPTGSNQPQHF

D: NA
V: TRBV5-4
J: TRBJ2-7
CDR3: CASSLEASREQYF

D: NA
V: TRBV14
J: TRBJ2-2
CDR3: CASSQFYRATGELFF

D: NA
V: TRBV9
J: TRBJ2-3
CDR3: CASSVIRDSTDTQYF

D: TRBD2
V: TRBV27
J: TRBJ2-1
CDR3: CASSLGTSGRAGHNEQFF

D: NA
V: TRBV27
J: TRBJ1-1
CDR3: CASSYLWGRETEAFF

D: TRBD2
V: TRBV18
J: TRBJ2-3
CDR3: CACGREVPDTQYF

D: NA
V: TRBV6-1
J: TRBJ2-3
CDR3: CASSEAGDYTQYF

D: TRBD1
V: TRBV2
J: TRBJ2-7
CDR3: CASTPGQGVNEQYF

D: NA
V: TRBV29-1
J: TRBJ1-1
CDR3: CSVVGQERAFF

D: NA
V: TRBV28
J: TRBJ1-3
CDR3: CASTPGGNTIYF